The 25 T cell receptor beta chains reported below all come from one sample, sequenced in a study of blood T cell repertoires in COVID-19. The method was immunoSEQ multiplex PCR; TCRdb's version includes in-frame clones alone and lacks a portion of them. The data hold roughly 53,000 clones, with 85% to 95% observed a single time. Material for sequencing was peripheral blood. These receptors were taken from a human donor in a cohort sampled during active COVID-19.

This CDR3 reads CAISGQGNGYTF. The CDR3 nucleotides are TGTGCCATCAGTGGTCAGGGTAATGGCTACACCTTC. The chain recombines TRBV10-3 with TRBJ1-2; weak D call: TRBD1 (5 bases). From germline, CDR1 is ENHRY and CDR2 SYGVKD. V lost 4 bases and J 6 bases, leaving 9 bases between the germline ends. This CDR3 has 12 residues.

The chain links TRBV15 to TRBJ2-7; 8 bases match TRBD1. Germline values: CDR1 LNHNV, CDR2 YYDKDF (reference sequence). The trim removed 3 bases at V and 7 bases at J, leaving 8 bases unmatched. The length of the CDR3 is 14 residues. The chain's CDR3 is CATSSSDRVKEQYF. The DNA for the CDR3 is TGTGCCACCAGCAGCTCGGACAGGGTAAAAGAGCAGTACTTC.

This clone was observed a few times. The V and J genes are TRBV6-1 and TRBJ2-3; TRBD2 aligns across 7 bases. This CDR3 spans 15 amino acids. Germline assignment: CDR1 MNHNS and CDR2 SASEGT. J gave up 4 bases and V 2 bases, and 6 bases lay outside the gene matches. CDR3 in DNA: TGTGCCAGCAGTGAACGGGGGGATTGGGCAGATACGCAGTATTTT. Translating gives CASSERGDWADTQYF.

The chain recombines TRBV13 with TRBJ2-3, with D perhaps matching TRBD1 (6 bases). The V and J ends lost 6 bases and 2 bases respectively, with 18 bases between them. Looked up from germline, CDR1 is PRHDT and CDR2 is FYEKMQ (reference sequence). The CDR3 sequence is 16 residues long. In DNA, the CDR3 is TGTGCCAGCAGACCGACTGGGACACCTCCCACAGATACGCAGTATTTT. Its translation: CASRPTGTPPTDTQYF.

The chain carries TRBV24-1 and TRBJ2-1; 9 bases are shared with TRBD2. Trimming took 9 bases from V and 5 from J; bases not matched to a gene: 4. This CDR3 has 13 amino acids. Germline lookup yields CDR1 KGHDR and CDR2 SFDVKD. CDR3 sequence (DNA): TGTGCCACCTCTAGCGGGATCCACAATGAGCAGTTCTTC. Translation gives CATSSGIHNEQFF.

This clone was found a few times. The genes are TRBV5-1 and TRBJ1-1; D is unclear. V was clipped by 0 bases and J by 1 base, with 7 bases between them. The CDR3 extends over 14 amino acids. From germline, CDR1 is SGHRS and CDR2 YFSETQ. DNA of the CDR3: TGCGCCAGCAGCTTGGGGCCAAGGAACACTGAAGCTTTCTTT. This encodes CASSLGPRNTEAFF.

J is TRBJ2-1 and V is TRBV9, with 7 bases matching TRBD2. V dropped 0 bases and J dropped 9; count of bases not matched to a gene: 9. The CDR3 totals 15 residues. Per the germline V gene, CDR1 is SGDLS and CDR2 is YYNGEE. The CDR3 nucleotides are TGTGCCAGCAGCGTAGACCGGGGGGAATGGAGTGAGCAGTTCTTC. Translated, it gives CASSVDRGEWSEQFF.

The chain recombines TRBV10-3 with TRBJ1-2, with TRBD1 identical over 10 bases. After removal of 0 bases from V and 9 bases from J, the junction contained 4 bases not matched to a gene. The germline CDR1 and CDR2 sequences are ENHRY and SYGVKD. The CDR3 extends over 14 amino acids. This chain's CDR3 is CAISESPGQGSYTF. The CDR3 DNA reads as TGTGCCATCAGTGAGTCGCCGGGACAGGGGAGCTACACCTTC.

This clone was detected only once. The chain carries TRBV15 and TRBJ2-2, with TRBD1 matching over 10 bases. The CDR3 is 18 residues long. Germline V CDR1 and CDR2: LNHNV, YYDKDF (reference sequence). J gave up 8 bases and V 9 bases, and 21 bases lay outside the gene matches. The CDR3 DNA reads as TGTGCCACAACCACTCTTCCGCGGGGGGACAGGGGTAAAGGGGAGCTGTTTTTT. As protein: CATTTLPRGDRGKGELFF.

This rearrangement joins TRBV2 to TRBJ1-2; 10 bases agree with TRBD1. The CDR3 extends over 14 amino acids. V shed 6 bases, J shed 8 bases, and the junction held 9 bases outside the gene matches. CDR1 SNHLY and CDR2 FYNNEI come from the germline V gene. DNA of the CDR3: TGTGCCAGCAGGGGAGCCGGGACAGGGGACGGCTACACCTTC. This translates into CASRGAGTGDGYTF.

This clone was seen just once. This chain's CDR3 is CAISPRPGSSEAFF. CDR3 nucleotides: TGTGCCATCAGCCCGCGGCCCGGGTCCTCTGAAGCTTTCTTT. The genes are TRBV10-3 and TRBJ1-1; D uncertain. The V end was cut by 6 bases, the J end by 6 bases, with 17 bases between. The germline V gene has CDR1 ENHRY and CDR2 SYGVKD. The CDR3 extends over 14 amino acids.

This chain links TRBV5-4 with TRBJ1-1; 9 bases fit TRBD1. V gave up 4 bases and J gave up 7 bases; unmatched junction bases: 11. Germline CDR1 and CDR2: SGHNT and YYREEE (reference sequence). The CDR3 loop spans 15 amino acids. DNA for the CDR3: TGTGCCAGCAGCGGGAGCCGGGACAGGGATCATGAAGCTTTCTTT. This sequence encodes CASSGSRDRDHEAFF.

The chain uses TRBV30 and TRBJ2-6; D is unresolved. Germline CDR1 reads GTSNPN; CDR2 reads SVGIG (reference sequence). Deletions cut 1 base from V and 3 bases from J, with 4 bases between. The CDR3 extends over 13 amino acids. The CDR3 region has the DNA TGTGCCTGGAGTGGTCTTGGGGCCAACGTCCTGACTTTC. It codes for CAWSGLGANVLTF.

This sequence joins TRBV10-3 and TRBJ2-7, with D possibly matching TRBD2 (6 bases). The CDR3 extends over 14 amino acids. Germline V gene data show CDR1 as ENHRY and CDR2 as SYGVKD. Trimming left V 3 bases short and J 5 bases short, with 14 bases between. In DNA, the CDR3 is TGTGCCATCAGTGACTCGAGAGGGGAGGACGAGCAGTACGTC. It is translated as CAISDSRGEDEQYV.

The J gene is TRBJ2-5, the V gene TRBV7-2, with a possible D match to TRBD2 (5 bases). Germline values: CDR1 SGHTA, CDR2 FQGNSA. The CDR3 totals 14 residues. V dropped 5 bases and J dropped 5 bases, with 15 bases sitting between them. The CDR3 here is CASSAPVWRETQYF. The CDR3 DNA sequence: TGTGCCAGCAGCGCACCTGTATGGAGGGAGACCCAGTACTTC.

V gene TRBV6-1 combines with J gene TRBJ1-2; the D is unclear. Trimming stripped 0 bases from V and 8 bases from J, with 4 bases between. The CDR3 totals 11 residues. The germline gives CDR1 MNHNS, CDR2 SASEGT. The CDR3: CASSEARGYTF. CDR3 nucleotide sequence: TGTGCCAGCAGTGAAGCGAGAGGCTACACCTTC.

The chain employs TRBV9 and TRBJ1-2; 11 nucleotides agree with TRBD1. V lost 5 bases, J lost 7 bases, and 7 bases stayed unmatched. The CDR3 has 14 amino acids. The germline V gene has CDR1 SGDLS and CDR2 YYNGEE. The CDR3 reads CASRWTGGASGYTF. The CDR3 nucleotides are TGTGCCAGCAGATGGACAGGGGGCGCGAGTGGCTACACCTTC. The full variable domain, completed using reference TRBV9 and TRBJ1-2, is DSGVTQTPKHLITATGQRVTLRCSPRSGDLSVYWYQQSLDQGLQFLIQYYNGEERAKGNILERFSAQQFPDLHSELNLSSLELGDSALYFCASRWTGGASGYTFGSGTRLTVV.

The chain recombines TRBV9 with TRBJ2-1, with TRBD1 as a possible D gene (5 bases). Germline-derived CDR1 and CDR2 are SGDLS and YYNGEE. The length of the CDR3 is 15 residues. V dropped 0 bases and J dropped 6 bases, with 13 bases sitting between them. CDR3 bases: TGTGCCAGCAGCGTAGAGGGGTCAATTTTCAATGAGCAGTTCTTC. It translates to CASSVEGSIFNEQFF.

This chain uses TRBV28 with TRBJ2-5; perhaps TRBD2 as D (6 bases). There are 13 residues in the CDR3. Germline loops: CDR1 MDHEN, CDR2 SYDVKM. Between the trimmed V and J ends, which lost 5 bases and 3 bases, there was a span of 10 bases. The CDR3 spells CASSAGGKETQYF. The CDR3 nucleotides are TGTGCCAGCAGTGCCGGGGGAAAAGAGACCCAGTACTTC.

The genes are TRBV11-2 and TRBJ1-4, with 8 nucleotides matching TRBD1. The germline V gene encodes CDR1 SGHAT and CDR2 FQNNGV. This CDR3 is built from 18 residues. J gave up 1 base and V 3 bases, and 10 bases lay outside the gene matches. CDR3 in amino acids: CASSFQGAGVGTNEKLFF. In DNA form, the CDR3 reads TGTGCCAGCAGCTTCCAGGGGGCCGGGGTAGGAACTAATGAAAAACTGTTTTTT.

This clone was picked up a small number of times. This CDR3 is CASSQSFGLAERLSYTDTQYF. The CDR3 DNA follows: TGTGCCAGCAGCCAATCGTTTGGACTAGCGGAAAGATTGTCCTACACAGATACGCAGTATTTT. This chain joins TRBV13 and TRBJ2-3; 10 nucleotides match TRBD2. V lost 5 bases, J lost 2 bases, and 22 bases stayed unmatched. The CDR3 sequence is 21 residues long. Germline CDR1 PRHDT, CDR2 FYEKMQ (reference sequence).

V is TRBV23-1 and J is TRBJ1-2; no definite D call. TRBV23-1 is an ORF, and what it does is uncertain. The CDR3 consists of 17 residues. Deletions cut 0 bases from V and 6 bases from J, with 20 bases between. The CDR3 loop reads CASSQSIELGVYDGYTF. The DNA for the CDR3 is TGCGCCAGCAGTCAATCGATTGAACTCGGGGTCTACGATGGCTACACCTTC.

This chain joins TRBV5-6 and TRBJ2-1; 9 bases agree with TRBD2. The trim removed 4 bases at V and 2 bases at J, leaving 4 bases unmatched. CDR3 length: 15 amino acids. Looked up from germline, CDR1 is SGHDT and CDR2 is YYEEEE. CDR3 amino acids: CASSPSGAPYNEQFF. The CDR3 DNA reads as TGTGCCAGCAGCCCTAGCGGGGCCCCCTACAATGAGCAGTTCTTC.

The chain recombines TRBV10-1 with TRBJ2-7, with 8 bases that match TRBD1. The junction had 13 bases not matched to a gene; V was cut back by 9 bases and J by 0 bases. The CDR3 has 16 amino acids. Germline loops: CDR1 WNHNN, CDR2 SYGVQD (reference sequence). CDR3 bases: TGCGCCAGTTTCACAGGGGGGACAAATCACTCCTACGAGCAGTACGTC. Translated, it gives CASFTGGTNHSYEQYV.

V usage is TRBV15 and J usage is TRBJ2-3; TRBD2 matches 7 bases. V shed 0 bases, J shed 2 bases, and the junction held 8 bases outside the gene matches. The CDR3 totals 17 residues. Germline V gene lookup returns CDR1 LNHNV and CDR2 YYDKDF (reference sequence). The CDR3 loop reads CATSRDVASGSTDTQYF. CDR3 nucleotides: TGTGCCACCAGCAGAGATGTTGCTAGCGGATCCACAGATACGCAGTATTTT. The variable domain in full, with the rest retrieved from reference TRBV15 and TRBJ2-3, is DAMVIQNPRYQVTQFGKPVTLSCSQTLNHNVMYWYQQKSSQAPKLLFHYYDKDFNNEADTPDNFQSRRPNTSFCFLDIRSPGLGDTAMYLCATSRDVASGSTDTQYFGPGTRLTVL.